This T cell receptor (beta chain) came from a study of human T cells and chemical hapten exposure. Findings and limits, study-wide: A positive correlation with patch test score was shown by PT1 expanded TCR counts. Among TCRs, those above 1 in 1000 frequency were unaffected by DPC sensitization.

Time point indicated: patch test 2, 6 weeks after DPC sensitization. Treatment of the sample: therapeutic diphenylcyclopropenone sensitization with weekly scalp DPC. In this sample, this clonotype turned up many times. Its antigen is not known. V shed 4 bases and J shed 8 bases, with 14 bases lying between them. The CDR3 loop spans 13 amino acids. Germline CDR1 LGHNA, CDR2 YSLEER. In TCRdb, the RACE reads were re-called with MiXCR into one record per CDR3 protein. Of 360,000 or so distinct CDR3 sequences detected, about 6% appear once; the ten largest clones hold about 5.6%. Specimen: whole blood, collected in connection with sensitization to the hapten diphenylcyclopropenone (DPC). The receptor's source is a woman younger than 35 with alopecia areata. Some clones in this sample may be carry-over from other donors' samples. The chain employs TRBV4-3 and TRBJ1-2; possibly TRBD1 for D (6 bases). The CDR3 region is CASSPGQFRGYTF. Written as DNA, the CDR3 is TGCGCCAGCAGCCCCGGACAGTTCCGAGGCTACACCTTC.